Following are 30 T cell receptor beta chains from one sample sequenced in a study of T cell responses to AZD1222 COVID-19 vaccine. Assay used: immunoSEQ multiplex PCR; TCRdb lists only in-frame clones, some missing. The data contain 200,000 or so clones, roughly 93% of them singletons. Sequences were derived from peripheral blood, sampled on day 0 of AZD1222 vaccination. These receptor sequences come from an adult in good health.

J is TRBJ2-7 and V is TRBV18; 8 bases are shared with TRBD1. The CDR3 totals 14 residues. V trimming: 6 bases; J trimming: 3 bases; junction bases outside the gene matches: 7. Looked up from germline, CDR1 is KGHSH and CDR2 is LQKENI. The CDR3 loop is CASSEGQGIYEQYF. The CDR3 nucleotides read TGTGCCAGCTCGGAAGGACAGGGTATCTACGAGCAGTACTTC. The variable domain in full, with the rest retrieved from reference TRBV18 and TRBJ2-7, is NAGVMQNPRHLVRRRGQEARLRCSPMKGHSHVYWYRQLPEEGLKFMVYLQKENIIDESGMPKERFSAEFPKEGPSILRIQQVVRGDSAAYFCASSEGQGIYEQYFGPGTRLTVT.

The rearrangement links TRBV11-2 to TRBJ1-3; no clear D. This CDR3 spans 12 amino acids. CDR1 is SGHAT, CDR2 FQNNGV, per germline. The V end lost 3 bases, the J end lost 4 bases, and 4 bases lay between the germline ends. The DNA for the CDR3 is TGTGCCAGCAGCTTTCAAGGAAACACCATATATTTT. It codes for CASSFQGNTIYF.

This clone was recorded once. The chain couples TRBV3-1 (or the pseudogene TRBV3-2) to TRBJ1-2, with TRBD1 identical over 9 bases. The V and J ends lost 4 bases and 0 bases, in that order; junction bases with no gene match: 9. The germline CDR1 and CDR2 sequences are LGHDT and YNNKEL (reference sequence). This CDR3 contains 17 residues. CDR3 loop: CASSLRTGDASNYGYTF. CDR3 DNA sequence: TGTGCCAGCAGCCTACGGACAGGGGATGCCTCTAACTATGGCTACACCTTC.

This clone was detected once. This rearrangement joins TRBV7-8 to TRBJ1-5, with a possible D match to TRBD1 (5 bases). From germline, CDR1 is SGHVS and CDR2 FQNEAQ. The CDR3 is made up of 16 amino acids. Trimming pared 2 bases from V and 4 bases from J, leaving 15 bases between. The DNA for the CDR3 is TGTGCCAGCAGCTTAATGAACGGCGCAGGGAATCAGCCCCAGCATTTT. Residues: CASSLMNGAGNQPQHF.

The chain joins TRBV4-3 to TRBJ1-1; perhaps TRBD1 as D (6 bases). CDR1 is LGHNA and CDR2 is YSLEER in the germline V gene. The CDR3 extends over 15 amino acids. Trimming removed 1 base from V and 4 bases from J, with 13 bases in between. The CDR3 sequence: CASSQATAGATEAFF. CDR3 in DNA: TGCGCCAGCAGCCAAGCTACGGCGGGGGCCACTGAAGCTTTCTTT.

In DNA form, the CDR3 reads TGTGCCAGCAGCCAAGGAGGGGGCACCGGGGAGCTGTTTTTT. Amino acid sequence: CASSQGGGTGELFF. The J gene is TRBJ2-2, the V gene TRBV3-1 (or the pseudogene TRBV3-2); TRBD1 is a possible D gene (6 bases). The V gene lost 1 base and the J gene lost 4 bases, with 7 bases spanning the gap. Germline loops: CDR1 LGHDT, CDR2 YNNKEL (reference sequence). There are 14 residues in the CDR3.

This chain links TRBV6-1 with TRBJ2-5; the match to TRBD1 covers 7 bases. The CDR3 length is 15 residues. Germline loops: CDR1 MNHNS, CDR2 SASEGT. The V gene end was trimmed by 2 bases and the J gene end by 0 bases; junction bases not matched to a gene: 3. CDR3 sequence: CASSEFGTDQETQYF. The DNA of the CDR3 is TGTGCCAGCAGTGAATTTGGGACAGACCAAGAGACCCAGTACTTC.

The rearrangement uses TRBV18 and TRBJ1-1, with D hard to call. The germline V and J ends were trimmed by 1 base and 1 base, with 7 bases remaining between them. This CDR3 has 14 residues. Looked up from germline, CDR1 is KGHSH and CDR2 is LQKENI. CDR3 in DNA: TGTGCCAGCTCACCACTGTGGCGGAACACTGAAGCTTTCTTT. Amino acids: CASSPLWRNTEAFF.

This chain joins TRBV10-3 and TRBJ1-1; weak D call: TRBD1 (5 bases). The CDR3 length is 14 residues. Germline values: CDR1 ENHRY, CDR2 SYGVKD. V lost 4 bases, J lost 0 bases, and 9 bases lay in between. CDR3 coding DNA: TGTGCCATCAGTGGGACGGGACTGAACACTGAAGCTTTCTTT. Amino acids: CAISGTGLNTEAFF.

This clone has just one count. V and J are TRBV7-9 and TRBJ1-6; TRBD1 might be the D (5 bases). Per the germline V gene, CDR1 is SEHNR and CDR2 is FQNEAQ (reference sequence). V was clipped by 2 bases and J by 7 bases, with 21 bases between them. The CDR3 covers 18 residues. Written as DNA, the CDR3 is TGTGCCAGCAGCTTATCTCTGCAGGGCTTAAGCCTAAATTCACCCCTCCACTTT. Protein: CASSLSLQGLSLNSPLHF. Based on the CDR3 plus reference TRBV7-9 and TRBJ1-6, the full variable domain is DTGVSQNPRHKITKRGQNVTFRCDPISEHNRLYWYRQTLGQGPEFLTYFQNEAQLEKSRLLSDRFSAERPKGSFSTLEIQRTEQGDSAMYLCASSLSLQGLSLNSPLHFGNGTRLTVT.

This clone was counted a single time. The chain recombines TRBV6-2 or TRBV6-3 with TRBJ1-2; no reliable D call. From germline, CDR1 is MNHEY and CDR2 SVGEGT. CDR3 size: 14 residues. V shed 5 bases and J shed 2 bases, with 12 bases lying between them. The CDR3 DNA is TGTGCCAGCAGTCAGACTGTGCCAAACTATGGCTACACCTTC. Amino acids: CASSQTVPNYGYTF.

This chain joins TRBV3-1 (or the pseudogene TRBV3-2) and TRBJ2-6; either TRBD1 or TRBD2 may supply D (5 bases each). Germline V gene data show CDR1 as LGHDT and CDR2 as YNNKEL (reference sequence). The CDR3 sequence is 20 residues long. Trimming took off 0 bases at V and 0 bases at J, with 18 bases between the two ends. This CDR3 reads CASSQEVLGEESSGANVLTF. CDR3 nucleotides: TGTGCCAGCAGCCAAGAAGTGCTGGGGGAAGAAAGCTCTGGGGCCAACGTCCTGACTTTC.

The chain recombines TRBV10-3 with TRBJ2-1, with 12 bases lining up with TRBD2. The CDR3 extends over 14 amino acids. Germline CDR1 ENHRY, CDR2 SYGVKD. The trim removed 11 bases at V and 6 bases at J, leaving 8 bases unmatched. In DNA, the CDR3 is TGTGCCTCCCGACTAGCGGGAGTTGCCAATGAGCAGTTCTTC. Translation: CASRLAGVANEQFF.

This clone was detected a few times. The chain couples TRBV7-2 to TRBJ2-3; D is uncertain. The CDR3 length is 12 residues. Germline values: CDR1 SGHTA, CDR2 FQGNSA. Deletions cut 1 base from V and 4 bases from J, with 3 bases between. CDR3 amino acids: CASSLVPDTQYF. Here the CDR3 DNA reads TGTGCCAGCAGCTTAGTACCAGATACGCAGTATTTT.

The chain has TRBV19 and TRBJ2-7; 9 bases line up with TRBD2. The germline CDR1 and CDR2 sequences are LNHDA and SQIVND (reference sequence). Trimming removed 3 bases from V and 5 bases from J; junction bases left unmatched: 5. The CDR3 extends over 14 amino acids. CDR3 bases: TGTGCCAGTAGTATTCTAGCGGGAAGCGACGAGCAGTACTTC. Translating it yields CASSILAGSDEQYF.

The chain couples TRBV24-1 to TRBJ2-2; D is ambiguous. V lost 3 bases and J lost 1, with 8 bases in between. This CDR3 has 15 amino acids. Germline CDR1 KGHDR, CDR2 SFDVKD. The CDR3 is CATSDLTGNTGELFF. DNA of the CDR3: TGTGCCACCAGTGATCTCACGGGGAACACCGGGGAGCTGTTTTTT.

The J gene is TRBJ1-5, the V gene TRBV2; weak D call: TRBD1 (5 bases). Trimming shortened V by 4 bases and J by 2 bases, and 15 bases separated the two germline ends. CDR3 length: 16 residues. The germline gives CDR1 SNHLY, CDR2 FYNNEI. This CDR3 is CASSVLGGAGNQPQHF. The CDR3 nucleotides are TGTGCCAGCAGTGTACTTGGAGGGGCTGGCAATCAGCCCCAGCATTTT.

V usage is TRBV6-5 and J usage is TRBJ2-7; D is tentatively TRBD1 or TRBD2 (5 bases each). CDR1 and CDR2 from the germline V gene are MNHEY and SVGAGI. The V gene lost 6 bases and the J gene lost 7 bases, with 19 bases spanning the gap. The CDR3 covers 14 residues. The CDR3: CASRPGTNGEEQYF. CDR3 in DNA: TGTGCCAGCAGGCCCGGGACGAACGGGGAAGAGCAGTACTTC.

The chain links TRBV19 to TRBJ1-6; 7 nucleotides match TRBD1. The CDR3 loop spans 16 amino acids. CDR1 is LNHDA, CDR2 SQIVND, per germline (reference sequence). V lost 6 bases, J lost 8 bases, and 13 bases stayed unmatched. The CDR3 here is CASSTQTGRTYSPLHF. The CDR3 DNA follows: TGTGCCAGTAGCACCCAGACAGGGAGAACCTATTCACCCCTCCACTTT.

The gene calls are TRBV6-5 and TRBJ2-3; D is unclear. The CDR3 has 14 residues. V dropped 5 bases and J dropped 2 bases, with 11 bases sitting between them. CDR1 is MNHEY, CDR2 SVGAGI, per germline. Here the CDR3 reads CASSRRADTDTQYF. CDR3 DNA: TGTGCCAGCAGTCGACGAGCAGACACAGATACGCAGTATTTT.

The CDR3 DNA reads TGTGCCAGCAGTTACGCCGGGGGGGAAACCCAGTACTTC. Its protein is CASSYAGGETQYF. The V and J genes are TRBV6-2 or TRBV6-3 and TRBJ2-5; 8 bases align to TRBD2. Looked up from germline, CDR1 is MNHEY and CDR2 is SVGEGT. V lost 2 bases, J lost 8 bases, and 4 bases stayed unmatched. This CDR3 is 13 amino acids long.

The V and J genes are TRBV7-9 and TRBJ1-2; a weak D match, TRBD1 (5 bases). V shed 0 bases and J shed 4 bases, with 12 bases lying between them. The CDR3 covers 15 residues. Germline V lookup: CDR1 SEHNR, CDR2 FQNEAQ (reference sequence). The CDR3: CASSLAQGLGYGYTF. DNA of the CDR3: TGTGCCAGCAGCTTAGCCCAGGGCCTCGGCTATGGCTACACCTTC.

The chain is built from TRBV6-1 and TRBJ1-1; D gene uncertain. Germline V gene data show CDR1 as MNHNS and CDR2 as SASEGT. Trimming stripped 0 bases from V and 8 bases from J, with 10 bases between. CDR3 length: 13 residues. CDR3 sequence reads: CASSEAHSLEAFF. DNA for the CDR3: TGTGCCAGCAGTGAAGCGCACTCGCTCGAAGCTTTCTTT.

This sequence joins TRBV5-1 and TRBJ1-1; 8 bases align to TRBD1. CDR3 length equals 15 residues. The V gene end was trimmed by 2 bases and the J gene end by 0 bases; junction bases not matched to a gene: 3. Germline lookup yields CDR1 SGHRS and CDR2 YFSETQ. This chain's CDR3 is CASSFLQGVNTEAFF. CDR3 DNA sequence: TGCGCCAGCAGCTTCTTACAGGGGGTGAACACTGAAGCTTTCTTT.

This chain links TRBV5-4 with TRBJ2-1; 13 bases line up with TRBD2. The J segment lost 12 bases and the V segment lost 3 bases, leaving 18 bases of the junction unmatched. Per germline, CDR1 SGHNT and CDR2 YYREEE (reference sequence). The CDR3 sequence is 18 residues long. CDR3 residues: CASSSGLAGAFFLERQFF. The CDR3 bases are TGTGCCAGCAGCTCCGGACTAGCGGGAGCGTTCTTCCTAGAACGGCAGTTCTTC. The whole variable domain, remainder taken from reference TRBV5-4 and TRBJ2-1, is ETGVTQSPTHLIKTRGQQVTLRCSSQSGHNTVSWYQQALGQGPQFIFQYYREEENGRGNFPPRFSGLQFPNYSSELNVNALELDDSALYLCASSSGLAGAFFLERQFFGPGTRLTVL.

This clone was observed once. The chain links TRBV5-1 to TRBJ2-3; D may match TRBD1 or TRBD2 (5 bases each). The CDR3 covers 16 residues. Trimming took off 0 bases at V and 4 bases at J, with 15 bases between the two ends. Germline values: CDR1 SGHRS, CDR2 YFSETQ. CDR3 in DNA: TGCGCCAGCAGCTTGGTGCCACCGAGGGGCTCAGATACGCAGTATTTT. This encodes CASSLVPPRGSDTQYF. Supplemented by reference TRBV5-1 and TRBJ2-3, the full variable domain reads KAGVTQTPRYLIKTRGQQVTLSCSPISGHRSVSWYQQTPGQGLQFLFEYFSETQRNKGNFPGRFSGRQFSNSRSEMNVSTLELGDSALYLCASSLVPPRGSDTQYFGPGTRLTVL.

V usage is TRBV28 and J usage is TRBJ1-2; 9 bases match TRBD1. Per the germline V gene, CDR1 is MDHEN and CDR2 is SYDVKM. The CDR3 has 17 amino acids. V dropped 3 bases and J dropped 0; count of bases not matched to a gene: 8. In DNA, the CDR3 is TGTGCCAGCAGTTTTCACAGGGGGCCAGGATCTAACTATGGCTACACCTTC. This translates into CASSFHRGPGSNYGYTF.

The chain links TRBV24-1 to TRBJ1-1, with a weak D call TRBD1 (5 bases). Trimming left V 12 bases short and J 2 bases short, with 9 bases between. The CDR3 has 11 residues. Germline V gene lookup returns CDR1 KGHDR and CDR2 SFDVKD. In nucleotides, the CDR3 is TGTGCCCCTCAGGGAAACACTGAAGCTTTCTTT. It specifies CAPQGNTEAFF.

The rearrangement uses TRBV7-3 and TRBJ2-5; no clear D. V was shortened by 0 bases and J by 4 bases, with 15 bases between the two germline ends. CDR1 is SGHTA, CDR2 FQGTGA, per germline. The CDR3 length is 16 residues. The CDR3 DNA follows: TGTGCCAGCAGCTTAACGGCCGGGTCTGGGTTAGAGACCCAGTACTTC. This codes for CASSLTAGSGLETQYF.

Turning to this clone: The same CDR3 is also encoded by other DNA sequences in this sample. This chain uses TRBV11-2 with TRBJ2-1; no definite D call. Germline V CDR1 and CDR2: SGHAT, FQNNGV. Trimming shortened V by 2 bases and J by 9 bases, and 5 bases separated the two germline ends. The CDR3 is 11 residues long. CDR3 bases: TGTGCCAGCAGCTTAACCGGTGAGCAGTTCTTC. It is translated as CASSLTGEQFF.